This T cell receptor (beta chain) was recovered during a study of metastatic and nonmetastatic thyroid tumors. Study-wide background: Repertoire comparison spanned blood and tumor or nodule tissue of malignant and benign thyroid patients.

This clone was seen only a few times. Every patient was untreated before thyroid surgery. From germline, CDR1 is KGHDR and CDR2 SFDVKD. The CDR3 has 16 amino acids. The V and J ends lost 3 bases and 4 bases respectively, with 15 bases between them. Original methodology: Differences in CDR3 between clinicopathological groups were drawn on to build a classifier intended to discriminate distant-metastatic papillary thyroid cancer patients. TCRdb reanalyzed the PCR reads via MiXCR. The V and J calls reflect TCRdb's pipeline rather than the authors' work. This table holds fewer than 50,000 clones, less than 20% found once.

This clonotype was sampled from a female donor with papillary thyroid cancer or a benign thyroid nodule (not recorded which). Some clones in this sample may be carry-over from other donors' samples. The V call is TRBV24-1, the J call TRBJ2-1, with a weak D call TRBD2 (6 bases). The sequencing sample was made of blood. CDR3: CATSDQTAGGYNEQFF. In DNA, the CDR3 is TGTGCCACCAGTGATCAGACAGCTGGAGGGTACAATGAGCAGTTCTTC.